The rows below give T cell receptor beta chains drawn from one sample of a study of T cells expressing NK-cell markers. One entry per CDR3 protein, without DNA, is what TCRdb gives after re-calling the 5' RACE reads. The sample has 550,000 or so distinct CDR3 sequences, and its top ten clones hold approximately 3.6%. The sequenced material came from blood T cells: a sorted CD56 or NKG2C T cell subset, CD4+ or CD8+ T cells, or bulk PBMC T cells (not recorded which). These receptors were taken from a man younger than 30 in good health. Both conserved end residues are part of each CDR3.

j_call: TRBJ2-1
v_call: TRBV12-3/TRBV12-4
cdr3_aa: CASIGTSVHYNEQFF

j_call: TRBJ2-5
v_call: TRBV5-1
cdr3_aa: CASSLAPGGEETQYF

j_call: TRBJ1-6
v_call: TRBV12-3/TRBV12-4
cdr3_aa: CASRPGTVGRSLHF

j_call: TRBJ2-1
v_call: TRBV24-1
cdr3_aa: CATSDATGKHINNEQFF

j_call: TRBJ2-5
v_call: TRBV7-9
cdr3_aa: CASSLGDRGLQETQYF

j_call: TRBJ1-4
v_call: TRBV4-1
cdr3_aa: CASGHPPGSQLMFF

j_call: TRBJ1-5
v_call: TRBV15
cdr3_aa: CATSEGIFQPQHF

j_call: TRBJ2-7
v_call: TRBV27
cdr3_aa: CASSGTGSNEQYF

j_call: TRBJ2-4
v_call: TRBV20-1
cdr3_aa: CSARSDTNIQYF

j_call: TRBJ1-5
v_call: TRBV6-1
cdr3_aa: CASLDSFYQPQHF

j_call: TRBJ2-4
v_call: TRBV29-1
cdr3_aa: CSVTVNDIQYF

j_call: TRBJ2-5
v_call: TRBV7-9
cdr3_aa: CASRGSGPQETQYF

j_call: TRBJ1-1
v_call: TRBV12-3/TRBV12-4
cdr3_aa: CASSWGPSTGAEAFF

j_call: TRBJ1-1
v_call: TRBV12-3/TRBV12-4
cdr3_aa: CASSTSVRGTEAFF

j_call: TRBJ1-2
v_call: TRBV10-3
cdr3_aa: CAISLTGGGYTF

j_call: TRBJ2-3
v_call: TRBV6-5
cdr3_aa: CASSYATLALGTDTQYF

j_call: TRBJ2-3
v_call: TRBV7-9
cdr3_aa: CASNFGTSDTQYF

j_call: TRBJ1-1
v_call: TRBV21-1
cdr3_aa: CASSKGGSLGRGTEAFF

j_call: TRBJ2-3
v_call: TRBV7-6
cdr3_aa: CASSWSSSSTDTQYF

j_call: TRBJ2-5
v_call: TRBV27
cdr3_aa: CASKMKTGDRSQETQYF

j_call: TRBJ2-7
v_call: TRBV6-5
cdr3_aa: CASSTNPGLTYEQYF

j_call: TRBJ2-5
v_call: TRBV2
cdr3_aa: CASRYFSETQYF

j_call: TRBJ1-6
v_call: TRBV5-1
cdr3_aa: CASSLGVDSPLHF

j_call: TRBJ1-2
v_call: TRBV6-5
cdr3_aa: CASSSPGQGAGYTF

j_call: TRBJ2-5
v_call: TRBV11-2
cdr3_aa: CASSITRGGQETQYF

j_call: TRBJ1-1
v_call: TRBV9
cdr3_aa: CASSVGTGGNTEAFF

j_call: TRBJ2-3
v_call: TRBV12-3/TRBV12-4
cdr3_aa: CASSRDREWSTDTQYF

j_call: TRBJ2-7
v_call: TRBV28
cdr3_aa: CASSGANGPYEQYF

j_call: TRBJ2-7
v_call: TRBV5-1
cdr3_aa: CASSLLSGYEQYF

j_call: TRBJ2-1
v_call: TRBV14
cdr3_aa: CASSYARVPHHEQFF

j_call: TRBJ2-6
v_call: TRBV5-1
cdr3_aa: CASSLVLTGGSGANVLTF

j_call: TRBJ2-2
v_call: TRBV5-1
cdr3_aa: CASSGGPWDGELFF

j_call: TRBJ1-5
v_call: TRBV12-3/TRBV12-4
cdr3_aa: CASSFDAGRQINQPQHF

j_call: TRBJ2-7
v_call: TRBV2
cdr3_aa: CASSGRPSYEQYF

j_call: TRBJ2-1
v_call: TRBV11-2
cdr3_aa: CASSHTRPNEQFF

j_call: TRBJ2-1
v_call: TRBV12-3/TRBV12-4
cdr3_aa: CASSPRERYNEQFF

j_call: TRBJ2-1
v_call: TRBV7-9
cdr3_aa: CASSSPAHEQFF

j_call: TRBJ2-5
v_call: TRBV6-2/TRBV6-3
cdr3_aa: CASSPTLGLAPQETQYF

j_call: TRBJ1-4
v_call: TRBV10-2
cdr3_aa: CASSEGPSNEKLFF

j_call: TRBJ1-1
v_call: TRBV5-6
cdr3_aa: CASSLGLGAGGTEAFF

j_call: TRBJ2-5
v_call: TRBV13
cdr3_aa: CASSLSRTGFQETQYF

j_call: TRBJ2-1
v_call: TRBV7-9
cdr3_aa: CALGPYNEQFF

j_call: TRBJ2-5
v_call: TRBV7-6
cdr3_aa: CASSLEGERQETQYF

j_call: TRBJ1-1
v_call: TRBV28
cdr3_aa: CASSWGQSAFF

j_call: TRBJ2-3
v_call: TRBV2
cdr3_aa: CASTRTSGGTDTQYF

j_call: TRBJ2-2
v_call: TRBV25-1
cdr3_aa: CASTWGASNTGELFF

j_call: TRBJ2-2
v_call: TRBV6-5
cdr3_aa: CASSTPTGMSTGELFF

j_call: TRBJ2-7
v_call: TRBV13
cdr3_aa: CASSRDKLRVDEQYF

j_call: TRBJ2-5
v_call: TRBV3-1
cdr3_aa: CASSQGLAVSGVTQYF

j_call: TRBJ2-5
v_call: TRBV10-3
cdr3_aa: CAISEPSGRETQYF

j_call: TRBJ1-1
v_call: TRBV12-3/TRBV12-4
cdr3_aa: CATRQNDFPNTEAFF

j_call: TRBJ2-1
v_call: TRBV10-3
cdr3_aa: CAISESEGLARLQFF

j_call: TRBJ2-3
v_call: TRBV20-1
cdr3_aa: CSAKSLLAGGRTSTDTQYF